A selection of T cell receptor beta chains follows, all from one sample in a study of quantifying T cell responses using KT2 cells. TCRdb redid the calling of the UMI-ligation and nested PCR reads with MiXCR, one entry per CDR3 protein. The data contain fewer than 50,000 distinct CDR3 sequences, 15% to 20% of them singletons. Input material: PBMCs spiked with cells of the T cell clone KT2. These receptor sequences come from a human donor. Both conserved end residues are part of each CDR3. The D gene is left open where the match is weak. The size field is filled for only some rows; it gives once, few, many or a size class.

d_call j_call v_call clone_size cdr3_nt cdr3_aa
- TRBJ2-3 TRBV7-7 - TGTGCTAGCAGCTACGGGGTGACAGATACGCAGTATTTT CASSYGVTDTQYF
- TRBJ1-4 TRBV6-1 - TGTGCCAGCAGTGAAGCCAGGTATAATGAAAAACTGTTTTTT CASSEARYNEKLFF
- TRBJ2-1 TRBV2 few TGTGCCAGCAGTGAATGGGACAATGAGCAGTTCTTC CASSEWDNEQFF
- TRBJ2-5 TRBV7-9 few TGTGCCAGCAACTTCGGTGGGGGCGTACAAGAGACCCAGTACTTC CASNFGGGVQETQYF
- TRBJ1-3 TRBV29-1 few TGCAGCGTTCGGGCAGACTTGGGAAACACCATATATTTT CSVRADLGNTIYF
- TRBJ1-1 TRBV6-5 - TGTGCCAGCACCCTGGACGGGATGAACACTGAAGCTTTCTTT CASTLDGMNTEAFF
- TRBJ2-5 TRBV7-3 - TGTGCCAGCAGCTTAAGACAGGCTCCCCCAGAGACCCAGTACTTC CASSLRQAPPETQYF
TRBD1 TRBJ1-1 TRBV6-1 few TGTGCCAGCAGTTTTCTGGTAACAGGGGGGGACACTGAAGCTTTCTTT CASSFLVTGGDTEAFF
- TRBJ1-2 TRBV4-3 few TGCGCCAGCAGCCAAGACTGGACAGCCGCCTATGGCTACACCTTC CASSQDWTAAYGYTF
- TRBJ1-4 TRBV18 few TGTGCCAGCTCACCACAGGGGGGAAGAGATGAAAAACTGTTTTTT CASSPQGGRDEKLFF
TRBD2 TRBJ2-3 TRBV6-4 many TGTGCCAGCAGTGAGAAGGGAGGGACAGATACGCAGTATTTT CASSEKGGTDTQYF
- TRBJ1-1 TRBV7-9 - TGTGCCAGCAGCAAATATCAGGGATCGAACACTGAAGCTTTCTTT CASSKYQGSNTEAFF
TRBD1 TRBJ1-3 TRBV12-3/TRBV12-4 - TGTGCCAGCAGCCACCCTACCGGGACAGGGGCCTCTGCACGGATCTCTGGAAACACCATATATTTT CASSHPTGTGASARISGNTIYF
- TRBJ1-5 TRBV28 - TGTGCCAGCAGCTACAATCAGCCCCAGCATTTT CASSYNQPQHF
TRBD2 TRBJ2-3 TRBV7-8 many TGTGCCAGCAGCTCCGGGAGGCAGCAAAGCACAGATACGCAGTATTTT CASSSGRQQSTDTQYF
- TRBJ2-1 TRBV29-1 - TGCAGCGTTGAAGGGGCAGGGGACAATGAGCAGTTCTTC CSVEGAGDNEQFF
TRBD2 TRBJ2-1 TRBV9 few TGTGCCAGCAGCTATGAGACTTCAGCGGGAGTCGCAAATGAGCAGTTCTTC CASSYETSAGVANEQFF
TRBD1 TRBJ2-1 TRBV12-3/TRBV12-4 few TGTGCCAGCAGTTGGGACAGATCGAATGAGCAGTTCTTC CASSWDRSNEQFF
- TRBJ2-7 TRBV3-1 few TGTGCCAGCAGCCCGGGACATCTGGACGAGCAGTACTTC CASSPGHLDEQYF
- TRBJ1-1 TRBV12-3/TRBV12-4 - TGTGCCAGCAGTTTAGAGCAGGCCAAGAACACTGAAGCTTTCTTT CASSLEQAKNTEAFF
- TRBJ1-2 TRBV6-2/TRBV6-3 few TGTGCCAGCAGTTACCTGGCCGGGAGGGACGGCTACACCTTC CASSYLAGRDGYTF
TRBD1 TRBJ1-1 TRBV12-3/TRBV12-4 - TGTGCCAGCAGATTGACAGGGGGCACTGAAGCTTTCTTT CASRLTGGTEAFF
TRBD1 TRBJ2-5 TRBV7-9 - TGTGCCAGCAGGCAAACAGGGGCCCCTGCCGAGACCCAGTACTTC CASRQTGAPAETQYF
- TRBJ2-5 TRBV6-1 - TGTGCCAGCAGGGTCCGGGGGGAGACCCAGTACTTC CASRVRGETQYF
- TRBJ1-5 TRBV7-9 few TGTGCCAGCAGCCAAGCACAGGGCAATCAGCCCCAGCATTTT CASSQAQGNQPQHF
- TRBJ1-1 TRBV12-3/TRBV12-4 few TGTGCCAGCAGCCCTACAGGGCTCACTGAAGCTTTCTTT CASSPTGLTEAFF
- TRBJ1-3 TRBV10-2 - TGCGCCAGCAGGGACAGAAACTCTGGAAACACCATATATTTT CASRDRNSGNTIYF
TRBD1 TRBJ2-3 TRBV5-1 few TGCGCCAGCAGCTTGGCCACAGGGGTTGGCACAGATACGCAGTATTTT CASSLATGVGTDTQYF
- TRBJ1-1 TRBV29-1 - TGCAGCGTGGGCGGACCGGACACTGAAGCTTTCTTT CSVGGPDTEAFF
- TRBJ2-1 TRBV20-1 many TGCAGTGCTACCTTTTTAAGAGACCTGCGGGACAGACTTTACAATGAGCAGTTCTTC CSATFLRDLRDRLYNEQFF
- TRBJ2-1 TRBV20-1 - TGCAGTGCTAGACTTCTCGAAAGCTCCTACAATGAGCAGTTCTTC CSARLLESSYNEQFF
- TRBJ1-1 TRBV18 many TGTGCCAGCTCTTCTGAGTTCACTGAAGCTTTCTTT CASSSEFTEAFF
- TRBJ2-5 TRBV6-6 - TGTGCCAGCAGTTTCGGACCGGAGGAGACCCAGTACTTC CASSFGPEETQYF
- TRBJ2-3 TRBV10-3 - TGTGCCATCAGTGAGGCGGGGAGCACAGATACGCAGTATTTT CAISEAGSTDTQYF
TRBD1 TRBJ1-1 TRBV20-1 - TGCAGTGCAACTACAGGGGGAGCTTTCTTT CSATTGGAFF
- TRBJ2-1 TRBV9 - TGTGCCAGCAGCGTATCGAGAAACAATGAGCAGTTCTTC CASSVSRNNEQFF
- TRBJ2-7 TRBV7-2 - TGTGCCAGCAGCTTCGCGCACACTTACTACGAGCAGTACTTC CASSFAHTYYEQYF
- TRBJ2-3 TRBV7-6 many TGTGCCAGCAGCTTAAGGCCCGGGGGCCAGGCAGATACGCAGTATTTT CASSLRPGGQADTQYF
TRBD2 TRBJ2-1 TRBV7-9 many TGTGCCAGCAGAAGAGCGGGGTCCTACAATGAGCAGTTCTTC CASRRAGSYNEQFF
TRBD2 TRBJ2-7 TRBV6-5 few TGTGCCAGCAGTTGGCTAGCGGGGCCCTACGAGCAGTACTTC CASSWLAGPYEQYF
TRBD2 TRBJ2-7 TRBV6-1 few TGTGCCAGCAGGAGCGGGATCTACGAGCAGTACTTC CASRSGIYEQYF
TRBD2 TRBJ2-1 TRBV15 many TGTGCCACCAGCCGAGGTCCGGGACTAGCCTCCGATGAGCAGTTCTTC CATSRGPGLASDEQFF
- TRBJ2-7 TRBV3-1 - TGTGCCAGCAGCCAAGTTGCAGGGACCAACGAGCAGTACTTC CASSQVAGTNEQYF
TRBD2 TRBJ2-3 TRBV13 - TGTGCCAGCAGGGGACCGGGGGGAGGGCCAACAGATACGCAGTATTTT CASRGPGGGPTDTQYF
- TRBJ2-7 TRBV2 few TGTGCCAGCAGTGCGGAGGAAACCGGACCCTACGAGCAGTACTTC CASSAEETGPYEQYF
- TRBJ1-6 TRBV6-6 few TGTGCCAGCAGTTATTTCGGGACATATAATTCACCCCTCCACTTT CASSYFGTYNSPLHF
- TRBJ1-1 TRBV4-2 - TGTGCCAGCAGCCAAGATCTACGACACCTTAACACTGAAGCTTTCTTT CASSQDLRHLNTEAFF
- TRBJ2-1 TRBV19 many TGTGCCAGTAGCCGATACAATGAGCAGTTCTTC CASSRYNEQFF